This entry is about one TCR beta chain. The data stem from a study of T cell responses to AZD1222 COVID-19 vaccine. Germline CDR1 reads KGHSH; CDR2 reads LQKENI. The CDR3 has 15 residues. After removal of 5 bases from V and 7 bases from J, the junction contained 6 bases not matched to a gene. The assay was immunoSEQ multiplex PCR, and TCRdb's table has in-frame clones only and misses some. The sample yields more than 95,000 clones, approximately 90% seen once. The clonotype was recovered from an adult who received the AZD1222 COVID-19 vaccine. The gene calls are TRBV18 and TRBJ2-1, with 12 bases that match TRBD2. Sample: peripheral blood, taken 28 days after the second AZD1222 dose. The CDR3: CASSELAGGSNEQFF. The CDR3 region has the DNA TGTGCCAGCTCAGAACTAGCGGGGGGATCTAATGAGCAGTTCTTC.